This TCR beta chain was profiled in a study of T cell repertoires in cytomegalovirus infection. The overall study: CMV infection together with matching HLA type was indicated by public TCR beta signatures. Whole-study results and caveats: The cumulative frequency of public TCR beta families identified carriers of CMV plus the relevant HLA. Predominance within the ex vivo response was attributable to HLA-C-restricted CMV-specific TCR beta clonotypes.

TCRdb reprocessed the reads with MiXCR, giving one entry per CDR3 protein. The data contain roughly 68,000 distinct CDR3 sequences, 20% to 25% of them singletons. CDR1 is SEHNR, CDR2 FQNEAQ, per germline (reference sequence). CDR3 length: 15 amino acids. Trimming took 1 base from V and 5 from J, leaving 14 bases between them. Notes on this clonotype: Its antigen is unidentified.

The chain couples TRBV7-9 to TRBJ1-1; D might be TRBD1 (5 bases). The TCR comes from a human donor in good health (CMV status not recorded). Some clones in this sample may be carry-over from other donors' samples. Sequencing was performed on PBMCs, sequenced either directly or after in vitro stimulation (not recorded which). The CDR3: CASSLGAGGRTEAFF. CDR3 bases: TGTGCCAGCAGCTTAGGGGCGGGGGGAAGGACTGAAGCTTTCTTT.